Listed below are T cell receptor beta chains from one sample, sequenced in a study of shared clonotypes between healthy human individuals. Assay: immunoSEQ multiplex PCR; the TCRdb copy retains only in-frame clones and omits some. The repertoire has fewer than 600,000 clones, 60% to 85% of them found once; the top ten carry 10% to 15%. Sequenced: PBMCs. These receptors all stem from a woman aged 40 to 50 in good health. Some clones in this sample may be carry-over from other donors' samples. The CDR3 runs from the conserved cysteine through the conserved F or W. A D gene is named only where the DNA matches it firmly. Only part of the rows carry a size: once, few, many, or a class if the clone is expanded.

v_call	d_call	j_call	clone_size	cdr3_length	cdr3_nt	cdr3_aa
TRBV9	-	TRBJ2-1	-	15	TGTGCCAGCAGCGTAGAGGGGGGGACCCGCAATGAGCAGTTCTTC	CASSVEGGTRNEQFF
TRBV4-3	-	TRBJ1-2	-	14	TGCGCCAGCAGCGCCGGGAGGGCGCGGTATGGCTACACCTTC	CASSAGRARYGYTF
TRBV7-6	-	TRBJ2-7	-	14	TGTGCCAGCAGCTTAATCCCCAGTACCTACGAGCAGTACTTC	CASSLIPSTYEQYF
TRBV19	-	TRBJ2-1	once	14	TGTGCCAGTAGTATGTCAGGCCCCTACAATGAGCAGTTCTTC	CASSMSGPYNEQFF
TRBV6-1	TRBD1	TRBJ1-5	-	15	TGTGCCAGCAGTGAAGAGGCAGGGGGCTCTCAGCCCCAGCATTTT	CASSEEAGGSQPQHF
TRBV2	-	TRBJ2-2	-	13	TGTGCCAGCAGTGAAGGGGGGGCCGGGGAGCTGTTTTTT	CASSEGGAGELFF
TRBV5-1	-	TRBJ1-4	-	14	TGCGCCAGCAGCGGACAACAACTAAATGAAAAACTGTTTTTT	CASSGQQLNEKLFF
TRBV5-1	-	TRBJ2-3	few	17	TGCGCCAGCAGCTTGGCGATAGGGGCAGACAGCACAGATACGCAGTATTTT	CASSLAIGADSTDTQYF
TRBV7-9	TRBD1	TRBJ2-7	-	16	TGTGCCAGCAGCTTACCCCGGGGACAGCCATCGTTTGAGCAGTACTTC	CASSLPRGQPSFEQYF
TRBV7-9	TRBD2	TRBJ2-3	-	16	TGTGCCAGCAGCCCTCGGGGTAGCGGGAGTGGAGATACGCAGTATTTT	CASSPRGSGSGDTQYF
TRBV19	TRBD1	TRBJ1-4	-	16	TGTGCCAGTAGTGCGGGACAGGGGGCGATGTATGAAAAACTGTTTTTT	CASSAGQGAMYEKLFF
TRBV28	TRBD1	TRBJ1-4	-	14	TGTGCCAGCAGTTCGGGACAGGAGAATGAAAAACTGTTTTTT	CASSSGQENEKLFF
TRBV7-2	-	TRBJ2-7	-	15	TGTGCCAGCAGCTTAGCGGGGTTAGGGGCCTACGAGCAGTACTTC	CASSLAGLGAYEQYF
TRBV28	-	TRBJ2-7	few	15	TGTGCCAGCAGGATTATGGGGGGACGTACTAGCGAGCAGTACTTC	CASRIMGGRTSEQYF
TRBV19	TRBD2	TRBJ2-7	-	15	TGTGCCAGTAGTATCGGGACTAGCGGGTCCTACGAGCAGTACTTC	CASSIGTSGSYEQYF
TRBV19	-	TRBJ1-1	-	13	TGTGCCAGTAGTATCCAAACAGGGAATCGGGCTTTCTTT	CASSIQTGNRAFF
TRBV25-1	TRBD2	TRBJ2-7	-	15	TGTGCCAGCAGTGATCTAAAGCGGGACGTCTATGCGCAGTACTTC	CASSDLKRDVYAQYF
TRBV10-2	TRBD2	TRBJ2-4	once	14	TGCGCCAGCAGTGAGTACGGGGGGGAAAACATTCAGTACTTC	CASSEYGGENIQYF
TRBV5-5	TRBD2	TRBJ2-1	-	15	TGTGCCAGCAGCGCCGGGACTAGCGGGAGTGATGAGCAGTTCTTC	CASSAGTSGSDEQFF
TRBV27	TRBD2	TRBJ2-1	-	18	TGTGCCAGCAGTGCCCCCCCTGGCGGTGGACTAGCGGGAAATGAGCAGTTCTTC	CASSAPPGGGLAGNEQFF
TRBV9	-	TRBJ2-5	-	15	TGTGCCAGCAGCGTAGCTGGGCTAGCCCAAGAGACCCAGTACTTC	CASSVAGLAQETQYF
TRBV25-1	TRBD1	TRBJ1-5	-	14	TGTGCCAGCAGTGAATCGGTGACAGGGAGGCCCCAGCATTTT	CASSESVTGRPQHF
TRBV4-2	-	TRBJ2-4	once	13	TGTGCCAGCAGCCAAGACGGTGAGGGCGGCGGGTACTTC	CASSQDGEGGGYF
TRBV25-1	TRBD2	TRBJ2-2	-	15	TGTGCCAGCAGTGACCGCCGGGACTATACCGGGGAGCTGTTTTTT	CASSDRRDYTGELFF
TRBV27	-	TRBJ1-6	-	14	TGTGCCAGCAGGAAAGGTTTGGATAATTCACCCCTCCACTTT	CASRKGLDNSPLHF
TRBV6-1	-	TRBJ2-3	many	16	TGTGCCAGCAGTGAATCAGGCGGCCTAACGGGGCATACGCAGTATTTT	CASSESGGLTGHTQYF
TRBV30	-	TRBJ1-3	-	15	TGTGCCTGGACTGCACCGGGGATCTCTGGAAACACCATATATTTT	CAWTAPGISGNTIYF
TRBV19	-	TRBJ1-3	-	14	TGTGCCAGTACCCCCCCGGGTCATGGAAACACCATATATTTT	CASTPPGHGNTIYF
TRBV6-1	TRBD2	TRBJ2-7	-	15	TGTGCCAGCGGCGAGGGTAGCGGGAGTATGTACGAGCAGTACTTC	CASGEGSGSMYEQYF
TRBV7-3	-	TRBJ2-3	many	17	TGTGCCAGCAGCTCGGGTGGAGGGATCACTTTCACAGATACGCAGTATTTT	CASSSGGGITFTDTQYF
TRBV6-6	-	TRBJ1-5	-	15	TGTGCCAGCAGTAGCGGGGGTTGGGGCAATCAGCCCCAGCATTTT	CASSSGGWGNQPQHF
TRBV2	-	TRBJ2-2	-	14	TGTGCCAGCAGTGTGGTAGCGTTCACCGGGGAGCTGTTTTTT	CASSVVAFTGELFF
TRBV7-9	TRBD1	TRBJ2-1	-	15	TGTGCCAGCAGCCCAGGGACAGGAGCCACAAATGAGCAGTTCTTC	CASSPGTGATNEQFF
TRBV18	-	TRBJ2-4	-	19	TGTGCCAGCTCACCATCGATGGCACCTACGTCCGTGACCAAAAACATTCAGTACTTC	CASSPSMAPTSVTKNIQYF
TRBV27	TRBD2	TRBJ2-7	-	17	TGTGCCAGCAGTTTCTCCCGGACTAGCGGGGTCCCCTACGAGCAGTACTTC	CASSFSRTSGVPYEQYF
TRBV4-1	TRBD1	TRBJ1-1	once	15	TGCGCCAGCAGCCACATAAGGACAGGGAACACTGAAGCTTTCTTT	CASSHIRTGNTEAFF
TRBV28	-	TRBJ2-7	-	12	TGTGCCAGCAGTTTGGGGAGCTACGAGCAGTACTTC	CASSLGSYEQYF
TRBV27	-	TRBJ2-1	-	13	TGTGCCAGCAGTTTATCCTCCTTCAATGAGCAGTTCTTC	CASSLSSFNEQFF
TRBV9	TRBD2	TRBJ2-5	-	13	TGTGCCAGCAGCGTAGCGGGAGGAGAGACCCAGTACTTC	CASSVAGGETQYF
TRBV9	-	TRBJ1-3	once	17	TGTGCCAGCAGCCCACATCCCGGGACAACCTCTGGAAACACCATATATTTT	CASSPHPGTTSGNTIYF
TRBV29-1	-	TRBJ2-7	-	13	TGCAGCGTGACCGGGCCGACAACCTACGAGCAGTACTTC	CSVTGPTTYEQYF
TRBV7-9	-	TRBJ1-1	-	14	TGTGCCAGCAGCTTAGCGGTAACGAACACTGAAGCTTTCTTT	CASSLAVTNTEAFF
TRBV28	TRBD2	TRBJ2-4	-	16	TGTGCCAGCAGTCCCCGCGGGGGTATGGGCAAAAACATTCAGTACTTC	CASSPRGGMGKNIQYF
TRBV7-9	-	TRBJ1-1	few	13	TGTGCCAGCAGCTTAGGGGGGGCCACTGAAGCTTTCTTT	CASSLGGATEAFF
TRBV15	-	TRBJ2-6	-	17	TGTGCCACCAGCAAGCGACAGTGGGCCTCTGGGGCCAACGTCCTGACTTTC	CATSKRQWASGANVLTF
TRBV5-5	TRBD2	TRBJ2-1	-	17	TGTGCCAGCAGTTTCCTCCCGGGGGGAGGGCAGTACAATGAGCAGTTCTTC	CASSFLPGGGQYNEQFF
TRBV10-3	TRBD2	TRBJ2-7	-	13	TGTGCCATCAGTGCGGGGGGGGTTTACGAGCAGTACTTC	CAISAGGVYEQYF
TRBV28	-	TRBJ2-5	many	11	TGTGCCAGCAGTTATAGAGAGACCCAGTACTTC	CASSYRETQYF
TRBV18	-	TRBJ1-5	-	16	TGTGCCAGCTCACCAACGAGGCCAGGTAGCAATCAGCCCCAGCATTTT	CASSPTRPGSNQPQHF
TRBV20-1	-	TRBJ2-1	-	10	TGCAGTGCTCTAGCCCATGAGCAGTTCTTC	CSALAHEQFF
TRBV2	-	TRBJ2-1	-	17	TGTGCCAGCAGTGTAGGGTTGGGGGAATGGGGCATCAATGAGCAGTTCTTC	CASSVGLGEWGINEQFF
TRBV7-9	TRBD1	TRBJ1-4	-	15	TGTGCCAGCAGCTCCCGACAGGGATCTAATGAAAAACTGTTTTTT	CASSSRQGSNEKLFF
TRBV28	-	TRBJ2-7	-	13	TGTGCCAGCAGCGGTGGCACTTTTTACGAGCAGTACTTC	CASSGGTFYEQYF
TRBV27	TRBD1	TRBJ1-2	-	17	TGTGCCAGCAGACTCCGACAGGGTGGCGGGTTTAACTATGGCTACACCTTC	CASRLRQGGGFNYGYTF
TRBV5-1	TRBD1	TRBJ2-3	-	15	TGCGCCAGCACCGGACAGGAACGCAGCACAGATACGCAGTATTTT	CASTGQERSTDTQYF
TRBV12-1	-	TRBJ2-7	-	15	TGTGCCAGCAGCCTTCCCCCTAGCGGTCCCTACGAGCAGTACTTC	CASSLPPSGPYEQYF
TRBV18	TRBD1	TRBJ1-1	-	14	TGTGCCAGCTCACCAATCCAGGGGGGGGGTGAAGCTTTCTTT	CASSPIQGGGEAFF
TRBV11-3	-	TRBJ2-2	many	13	TGTGCCAAGGTTCCGGTACACACCGGGGAGCTGTTTTTT	CAKVPVHTGELFF
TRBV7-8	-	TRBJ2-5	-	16	TGTGCCAGCAGCCTCACGGCGATCGGAGGCGCAGAGACCCAGTACTTC	CASSLTAIGGAETQYF
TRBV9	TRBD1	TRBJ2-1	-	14	TGTGCCAGCAGCGTTCGGACAGGGGTCAATGAGCAGTTCTTC	CASSVRTGVNEQFF